What follows describes a single TCR beta chain. This record belongs to a study of T cell clones after liver transplantation. CDR3 length equals 16 residues. J gave up 10 bases and V 2 bases, and 12 bases lay outside the gene matches. Per the germline V gene, CDR1 is SGHTA and CDR2 is FQGTGA. Profiled with immunoSEQ multiplex PCR; TCRdb holds only in-frame clones, not every one. The table has 85,000 to 110,000 clones, under 90% seen once; the top ten hold 2.5% to 3%. The starting material was CD4+ T cells from blood, obtained around 50 months after liver transplant. This clonotype was sampled from a human patient who received a liver transplant. Some T cells may be the graft donor's. The chain is built from TRBV7-3 and TRBJ2-2; 8 bases fit TRBD2. Here the CDR3 DNA reads TGTGCCAGCAGCTTATTCCCAGCGGGGGCCGGAGAGGAGCTGTTTTTT. Encoded protein: CASSLFPAGAGEELFF.